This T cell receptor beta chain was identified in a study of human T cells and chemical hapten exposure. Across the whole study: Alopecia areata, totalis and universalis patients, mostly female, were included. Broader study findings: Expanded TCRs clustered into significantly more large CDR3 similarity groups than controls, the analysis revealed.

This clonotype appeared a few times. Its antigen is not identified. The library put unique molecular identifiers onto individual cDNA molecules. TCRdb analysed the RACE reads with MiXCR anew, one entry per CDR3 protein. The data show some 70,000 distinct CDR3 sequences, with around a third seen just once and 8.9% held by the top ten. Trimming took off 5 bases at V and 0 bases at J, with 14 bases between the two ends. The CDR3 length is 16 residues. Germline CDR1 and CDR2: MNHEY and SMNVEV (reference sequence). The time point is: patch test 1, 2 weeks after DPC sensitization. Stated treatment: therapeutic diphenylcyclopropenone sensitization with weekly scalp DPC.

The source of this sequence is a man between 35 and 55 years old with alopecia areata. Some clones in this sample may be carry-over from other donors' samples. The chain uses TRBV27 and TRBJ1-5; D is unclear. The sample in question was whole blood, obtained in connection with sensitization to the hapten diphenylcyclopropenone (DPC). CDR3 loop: CASSTWAGTSNQPQHF. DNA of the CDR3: TGTGCCAGCAGTACATGGGCCGGAACTAGCAATCAGCCCCAGCATTTT.